Listed here are 11 T cell receptor beta chains from one sample, sequenced in a study of cytomegalovirus exposure and HLA in healthy donors (dated by TCRdb to about 2017). Libraries were made using the immunoSEQ multiplex PCR assay. A mixture of 60 forward primers for TCR Vbeta segments and 13 reverse primers for TCR Jbeta segments was used in the multiplex PCR. This immuneACCESS table, as held by TCRdb, lists in-frame sequences with V and J called but not all clones. Of the missing ones, under half trace to an unresolved V gene in checked studies; the others have no known cause. This sample lists approximately 180,000 clones; about 70% were detected once. The top ten clonotypes cover 1.5% to 2% of the sample. The specimen was PBMCs. The receptors were gathered from a woman in her 30s in good health and CMV-seronegative.

This chain links TRBV11-2 with TRBJ1-1, with D unresolved. The CDR3 totals 13 residues. Germline CDR1 SGHAT, CDR2 FQNNGV. V was clipped by 2 bases and J by 11 bases, with 15 bases between them. DNA for the CDR3: TGTGCCAGCAGCTTATCCTTGAGGAGTTGGGCTTTCTTT. Its translation: CASSLSLRSWAFF.

V gene TRBV7-9 combines with J gene TRBJ1-1; TRBD1 matches at 10 bases. The ends lost 7 bases at V and 1 base at J; junction bases unmatched: 12. CDR3 size: 17 residues. Germline CDR1 is SEHNR and CDR2 is FQNEAQ (reference sequence). CDR3 nucleotide sequence: TGTGCCAGCATCCTACCGGGACAGGGGTATCCGAACACTGAAGCTTTCTTT. This encodes CASILPGQGYPNTEAFF.

J is TRBJ2-1 and V is TRBV7-9; 13 bases match TRBD2. Germline trimming cut 5 bases from V and 8 bases from J; bases unmatched to any gene: 6. The CDR3 spans 15 residues. The germline gives CDR1 SEHNR, CDR2 FQNEAQ (reference sequence). The CDR3 nucleotides are TGTGCCAGCAGCCGGACTAGCGGGGGTTGGCATGAGCAGTTCTTC. Translated, it gives CASSRTSGGWHEQFF.

The genes are TRBV7-3 and TRBJ1-2; TRBD1 aligns across 8 bases. The CDR3 consists of 15 residues. J gave up 6 bases and V 1 base, and 7 bases lay outside the gene matches. Germline CDR1 reads SGHTA; CDR2 reads FQGTGA. CDR3 coding DNA: TGTGCCAGCAGCTTAATGGGGCAGGGGGCAAATGGCTACACCTTC. Amino acids: CASSLMGQGANGYTF.

This clone was seen a few times. The CDR3 DNA sequence: TGCGCCAGCAGCTTGAACAGGGCGCCCGGGGAGCTGTTTTTT. Protein: CASSLNRAPGELFF. The chain couples TRBV5-1 to TRBJ2-2, with D possibly TRBD1 on 6 matching bases. This CDR3 contains 14 residues. Trimming took 1 base from V and 6 from J, leaving 10 bases between them. Germline V gene lookup returns CDR1 SGHRS and CDR2 YFSETQ.

V usage is TRBV7-2 and J usage is TRBJ2-2; TRBD2 is a possible D gene (6 bases). The V gene lost 6 bases and the J gene lost 0 bases, with 14 bases spanning the gap. The germline V gene encodes CDR1 SGHTA and CDR2 FQGNSA. The CDR3 spans 16 residues. CDR3 residues: CASSSTGLSNTGELFF. The CDR3 region has the DNA TGTGCCAGCAGTAGTACGGGACTTTCGAACACCGGGGAGCTGTTTTTT.

The chain links TRBV7-2 to TRBJ2-5, with 7 bases lining up with TRBD2. The V segment lost 6 bases and the J segment 2 bases; nucleotides outside the gene matches: 6. CDR3 length: 14 amino acids. Germline CDR1 and CDR2: SGHTA and FQGNSA. The DNA for the CDR3 is TGTGCCAGCAGGGAGCGGGGCAAACAAGAGACCCAGTACTTC. Translating gives CASRERGKQETQYF. Supplemented by reference TRBV7-2 and TRBJ2-5, the full variable domain reads GAGVSQSPSNKVTEKGKDVELRCDPISGHTALYWYRQSLGQGLEFLIYFQGNSAPDKSGLPSDRFSAERTGGSVSTLTIQRTQQEDSAVYLCASRERGKQETQYFGPGTRLLVL.

This clone was detected only once. The chain links TRBV7-9 to TRBJ2-7; D remains ambiguous. Trimming removed 2 bases from V and 5 bases from J, with 4 bases in between. Germline V CDR1 and CDR2: SEHNR, FQNEAQ (reference sequence). This CDR3 is built from 11 residues. CDR3 nucleotides: TGTGCCAGCAGCTTATTTAACGAGCAGTACTTC. Translation gives CASSLFNEQYF.

This clone was observed a handful of times. V is TRBV30 and J is TRBJ2-1; D possibly corresponds to TRBD2 (6 bases). Germline V gives CDR1 GTSNPN, CDR2 SVGIG (reference sequence). This CDR3 region has 15 residues. Trimming pared 1 base from V and 8 bases from J, leaving 18 bases between. The DNA for the CDR3 is TGTGCCTGGAGTGAATCGGCGGGACCTGGCGATGAGCAGTTCTTC. Protein sequence: CAWSESAGPGDEQFF. Variable domain in full (rest from reference TRBV30 and TRBJ2-1): SQTIHQWPATLVQPVGSPLSLECTVEGTSNPNLYWYRQAAGRGLQLLFYSVGIGQISSEVPQNLSASRPQDRQFILSSKKLLLSDSGFYLCAWSESAGPGDEQFFGPGTRLTVL.

V gene TRBV7-2 combines with J gene TRBJ1-2; TRBD1 agrees at 8 bases. In germline, CDR1 is SGHTA, CDR2 FQGNSA. V dropped 7 bases and J dropped 4; count of bases not matched to a gene: 5. The CDR3 spans 13 residues. CDR3 nucleotides: TGTGCCAGCAACCTACAGGGGGTCTATGGCTACACCTTC. Protein sequence: CASNLQGVYGYTF.

This chain joins TRBV5-1 and TRBJ1-2, with D perhaps TRBD1 (6 bases). Germline loops: CDR1 SGHRS, CDR2 YFSETQ. CDR3 size: 14 residues. Trimming removed 4 bases at V and 8 bases at J, with 18 bases between. CDR3 loop: CASSPRDKDWGYTF. In nucleotides, the CDR3 is TGCGCCAGCAGCCCCCGGGACAAGGATTGGGGCTACACCTTC. Looking up the rest from reference TRBV5-1 and TRBJ1-2 gives the full variable domain: KAGVTQTPRYLIKTRGQQVTLSCSPISGHRSVSWYQQTPGQGLQFLFEYFSETQRNKGNFPGRFSGRQFSNSRSEMNVSTLELGDSALYLCASSPRDKDWGYTFGSGTRLTVV.